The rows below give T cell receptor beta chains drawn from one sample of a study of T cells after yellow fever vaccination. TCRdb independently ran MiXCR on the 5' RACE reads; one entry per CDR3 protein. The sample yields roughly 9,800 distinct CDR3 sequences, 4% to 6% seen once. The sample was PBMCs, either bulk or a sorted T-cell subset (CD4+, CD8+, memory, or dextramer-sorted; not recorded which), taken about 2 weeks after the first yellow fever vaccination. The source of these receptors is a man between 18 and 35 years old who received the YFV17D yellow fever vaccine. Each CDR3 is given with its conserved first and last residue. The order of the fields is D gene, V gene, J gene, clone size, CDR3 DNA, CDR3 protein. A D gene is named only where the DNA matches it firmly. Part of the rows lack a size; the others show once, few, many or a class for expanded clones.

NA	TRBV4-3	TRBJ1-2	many	TGCGCCAGCAGCCAAGAAAATACAGCACCCTATGGCTACACCTTC	CASSQENTAPYGYTF
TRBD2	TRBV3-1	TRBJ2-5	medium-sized	TGTGCCAGCAGCGCCGCTTTAGCGGGGGGGAAAGAGACCCAGTACTTC	CASSAALAGGKETQYF
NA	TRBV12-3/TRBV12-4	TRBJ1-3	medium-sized	TGTGCCAGCAGCCAGGGACGGTGGAACACCATATATTTT	CASSQGRWNTIYF
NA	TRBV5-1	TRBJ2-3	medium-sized	TGCGCCAGCAGGTTGTTAGCGGACCAATTCACAGATACGCAGTATTTT	CASRLLADQFTDTQYF
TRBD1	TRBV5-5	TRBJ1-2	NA	TGTGCCAGGGGCCTAGGGACAGGGGAAGGCTACACCTTC	CARGLGTGEGYTF
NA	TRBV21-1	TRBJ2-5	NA	TGTGCCAGCAGTGAACCTGGACACTTAGAGACCCAGTACTTC	CASSEPGHLETQYF
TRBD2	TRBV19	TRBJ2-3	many	TGTGCCAGCCCTAGCGGGGGAGACACAGATACGCAGTATTTT	CASPSGGDTDTQYF
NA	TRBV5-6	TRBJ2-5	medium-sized	TGTGCCAGCAGCTTGGATGGGGAGACCCAGTACTTC	CASSLDGETQYF
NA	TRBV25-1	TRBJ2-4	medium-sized	TGTGCCAGCAGTGAAGGGGGCCACCTAGCCAAAAACATTCAGTACTTC	CASSEGGHLAKNIQYF
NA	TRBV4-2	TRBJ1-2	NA	TGTGCCAGCGGCCCGGGGCTCATCTGCTATGGCTACACCTTC	CASGPGLICYGYTF
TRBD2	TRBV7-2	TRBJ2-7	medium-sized	TGTGCCAGCAGCTTAGGGGGGGGCTACGAGCAGTACTTC	CASSLGGGYEQYF
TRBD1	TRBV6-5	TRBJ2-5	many	TGTGCCAGCAGTCCACGGGACAGCCAAGAGACCCAGTACTTC	CASSPRDSQETQYF
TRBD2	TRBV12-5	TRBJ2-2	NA	TGTGCTAGTGGCAGGACTAGCGGGGGAGACACCGGGGAGCTGTTTTTT	CASGRTSGGDTGELFF
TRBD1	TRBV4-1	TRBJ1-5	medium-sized	TGCGCCAGCAGCCAAGGCCCCACAGGGGGCTGGCAGCCCCAGCATTTT	CASSQGPTGGWQPQHF
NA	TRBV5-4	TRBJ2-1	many	TGTGCCAGCAGCTTGGACGGGCGGGAGCAGTTCTTC	CASSLDGREQFF
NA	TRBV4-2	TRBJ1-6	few	TGTGCCAGCAGCCCTGGACTCGACGCTTATAATTCACCCCTCCACTTT	CASSPGLDAYNSPLHF
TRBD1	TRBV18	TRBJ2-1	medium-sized	TGTGCCAGCTCACCAGGGACAGGGAACAAAGATGAGCAGTTCTTC	CASSPGTGNKDEQFF
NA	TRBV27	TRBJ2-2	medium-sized	TGTGCCAGCAGTCCCCTATTGGGGGCTTTGAACACCGGGGAGCTGTTTTTT	CASSPLLGALNTGELFF
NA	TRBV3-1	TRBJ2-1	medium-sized	TGTGCCAGCAGGGAGGACAGCGGGGTAGGGACTGACTCCTACAATGAGCAGTTCTTC	CASREDSGVGTDSYNEQFF
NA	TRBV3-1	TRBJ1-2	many	TGTGCCAGCAGCCAAGCTGCAGGCTACACCTTC	CASSQAAGYTF
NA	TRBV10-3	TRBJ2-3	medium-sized	TGTGCCATCAGTGTAGGTCCGGCTACAGATACGCAGTATTTT	CAISVGPATDTQYF
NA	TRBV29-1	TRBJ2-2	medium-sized	TGCAGCGTTGACGGCCTAGGCACCGGGGAGCTGTTTTTT	CSVDGLGTGELFF
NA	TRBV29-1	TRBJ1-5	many	TGCAGCGTTGAAGAACCCAATCAGCCCCAGCATTTT	CSVEEPNQPQHF
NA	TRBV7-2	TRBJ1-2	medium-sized	TGTGCCAGCAGCTTAGCAGGGGGCTATGGCTACACCTTC	CASSLAGGYGYTF
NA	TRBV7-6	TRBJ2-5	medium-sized	TGTGCCAGCAGCTTAGGGGAGGAGACCCAGTACTTC	CASSLGEETQYF
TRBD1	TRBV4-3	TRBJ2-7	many	TGCGCCAGCAGCCCCACCTGGTCGAGACAGGGCTCCTCCTACGAGCAGTACTTC	CASSPTWSRQGSSYEQYF
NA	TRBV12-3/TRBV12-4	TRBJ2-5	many	TGTGCCAGCAGTTTACCGACAACGCAAGAGACCCAGTACTTC	CASSLPTTQETQYF
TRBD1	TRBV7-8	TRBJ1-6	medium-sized	TGTGCCAGCAGCCAAGGACAGGGGCCACCCCTCCACTTT	CASSQGQGPPLHF